This T cell receptor beta chain originates from a study of response to subunit inactivated influenza vaccine. CDR1 and CDR2 from the germline V gene are SGHRS and YFSETQ. The CDR3 is 15 residues long. V lost 0 bases and J lost 1, with 8 bases in between. TCRdb called the RT-PCR reads again in MiXCR, with one record for every CDR3 protein. This sample has about 520,000 distinct CDR3 sequences, with roughly 27% found just once. Study-wide points: Authors suggested that a seasonal influenza vaccination recruits few new T cells each time.

This clonotype was seen a few times. Its antigen is unknown. Material: CD4+ T cells sorted from PBMCs, obtained around 5 days after vaccination. This chain joins TRBV5-1 and TRBJ1-5; D is possibly TRBD1 (5 bases). This clonotype was sampled from a man over 45 who received an inactivated influenza vaccine. CDR3 region: CASSLGPGSNQPQHF. The CDR3 DNA is TGCGCCAGCAGCTTGGGTCCAGGGAGCAATCAGCCCCAGCATTTT.